The 4 T cell receptor beta chains below were found in one sample sequenced in a study of technical replicates of blood from a few donors. Measured with immunoSEQ multiplex PCR; TCRdb has only the in-frame clones, and not every one. The table has fewer than 90,000 clones, just under 95% seen once. Sequenced input: T cells isolated from PBMCs. The receptor set was obtained from a human donor in good health.

The chain joins TRBV5-5 to TRBJ2-7, with 7 bases matching TRBD1. Losses at the gene ends were 0 bases for V and 2 bases for J; bases not matched to a gene: 11. The CDR3 length is 17 residues. Germline loops: CDR1 SGHKS, CDR2 YYEKEE (reference sequence). The CDR3 spells CASSLVLRGLSAYEQYF. CDR3 bases: TGTGCCAGCAGCTTGGTGTTGAGGGGGCTGTCAGCCTACGAGCAGTACTTC.

The gene calls are TRBV4-1 and TRBJ2-2; 12 nucleotides line up with TRBD2. The J segment lost 5 bases and the V segment lost 3 bases, leaving 7 bases of the junction unmatched. The CDR3 sequence is 17 residues long. Germline CDR1 and CDR2: MGHRA and YSYEKL. Written as DNA, the CDR3 is TGCGCCAGCAGCCACCCTAGCGGGAGGGCCGGGACCGGGGAGCTGTTTTTT. Residues: CASSHPSGRAGTGELFF.

The chain has TRBV4-2 and TRBJ2-1; no firm D call. Germline CDR1 reads LGHNA; CDR2 reads YNFKEQ. Trimming stripped 0 bases from V and 9 bases from J, with 15 bases between. The CDR3 sequence is 15 residues long. The CDR3 DNA follows: TGTGCCAGCAGCCAAGATGTGGTCTACCTTCGTGAGCAGTTCTTC. Protein product: CASSQDVVYLREQFF.

In DNA, the CDR3 is TGTGCCTGGAGTCCAGGTGGGATCTTGGTACGGGGGCAGTTCTTC. Protein sequence: CAWSPGGILVRGQFF. This chain links TRBV30 with TRBJ2-1, with TRBD2 as a possible D gene (5 bases). Between the trimmed V and J ends, which lost 2 bases and 12 bases, there was a span of 23 bases. The CDR3 consists of 15 residues. Germline CDR1 and CDR2: GTSNPN and SVGIG (reference sequence).